This T cell receptor (beta chain) was recovered during a study of T cell responses to AZD1222 COVID-19 vaccine. As for the study in general: Second-dose intervals of approximately 4 or approximately 12 weeks were pooled. Findings and caveats of the study: Researchers report vaccine-associated CD4 TCRs spanning spike, with dominance at 160-218 and 743-854.

CDR1 and CDR2 (germline): MDHEN, SYDVKM. This CDR3 comprises 14 residues. V gave up 6 bases and J gave up 4 bases; unmatched junction bases: 7. As to this clone: The antigen is undetermined.

Profiling relied on immunoSEQ multiplex PCR, and the TCRdb table lists in-frame clones only, not all of them. The repertoire has 85,000 to 90,000 clones, 88% of them found once; the top ten carry less than 6%. Sequenced here: peripheral blood, sampled on day 0 of AZD1222 vaccination. The TCR sequence derives from an adult in good health. The rearrangement uses TRBV28 and TRBJ1-2, with 8 bases identical to TRBD1. CDR3 nucleotide sequence: TGTGCCAGCAGGGGGACAGGAGAGACCTATGGCTACACCTTC. It specifies CASRGTGETYGYTF.